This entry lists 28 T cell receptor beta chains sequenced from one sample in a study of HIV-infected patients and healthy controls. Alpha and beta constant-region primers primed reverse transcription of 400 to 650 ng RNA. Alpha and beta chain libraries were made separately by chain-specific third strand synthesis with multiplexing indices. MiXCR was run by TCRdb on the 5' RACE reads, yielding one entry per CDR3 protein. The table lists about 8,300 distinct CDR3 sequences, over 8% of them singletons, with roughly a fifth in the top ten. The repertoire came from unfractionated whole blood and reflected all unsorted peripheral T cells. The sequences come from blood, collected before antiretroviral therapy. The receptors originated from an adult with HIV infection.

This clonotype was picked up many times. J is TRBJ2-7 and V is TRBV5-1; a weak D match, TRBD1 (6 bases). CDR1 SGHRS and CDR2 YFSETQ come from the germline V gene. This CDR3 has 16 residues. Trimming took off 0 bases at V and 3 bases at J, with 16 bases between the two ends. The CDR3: CASSLEVTGSDYEQYF. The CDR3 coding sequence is TGCGCCAGCAGCTTGGAGGTTACAGGGAGTGACTACGAGCAGTACTTC.

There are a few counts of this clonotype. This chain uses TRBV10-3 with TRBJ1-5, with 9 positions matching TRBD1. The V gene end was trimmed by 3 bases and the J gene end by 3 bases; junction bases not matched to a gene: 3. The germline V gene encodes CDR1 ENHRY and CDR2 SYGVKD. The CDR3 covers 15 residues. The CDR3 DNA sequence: TGTGCCATCAGTGACGGGACAGGGTACAATCAGCCCCAGCATTTT. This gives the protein CAISDGTGYNQPQHF.

The CDR3 bases are TGCGCCAGCAGCCAAGTGCTAGCGGGAGGCTACTCCTACGAGCAGTACTTC. This translates into CASSQVLAGGYSYEQYF. This chain uses TRBV4-1 with TRBJ2-7; 11 bases agree with TRBD2. Germline assignment: CDR1 MGHRA and CDR2 YSYEKL. This CDR3 has 17 amino acids. Unmatched junction bases numbered 5, after V lost 1 base and J lost 0 bases.

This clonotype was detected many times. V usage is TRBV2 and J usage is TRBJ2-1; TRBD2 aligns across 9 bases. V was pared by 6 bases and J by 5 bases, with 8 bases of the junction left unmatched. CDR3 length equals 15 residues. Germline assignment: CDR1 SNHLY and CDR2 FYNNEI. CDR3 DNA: TGTGCCAGCAGCCAGACTAGCGGAGGTAACAATGAGCAGTTCTTC. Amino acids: CASSQTSGGNNEQFF.

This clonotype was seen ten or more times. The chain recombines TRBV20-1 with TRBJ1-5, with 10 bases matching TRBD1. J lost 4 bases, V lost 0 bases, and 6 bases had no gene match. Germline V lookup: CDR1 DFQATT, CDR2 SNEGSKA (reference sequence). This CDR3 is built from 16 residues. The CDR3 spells CSARDGDRGKNQPQHF. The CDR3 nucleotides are TGCAGTGCTAGAGATGGGGACAGGGGAAAGAATCAGCCCCAGCATTTT.

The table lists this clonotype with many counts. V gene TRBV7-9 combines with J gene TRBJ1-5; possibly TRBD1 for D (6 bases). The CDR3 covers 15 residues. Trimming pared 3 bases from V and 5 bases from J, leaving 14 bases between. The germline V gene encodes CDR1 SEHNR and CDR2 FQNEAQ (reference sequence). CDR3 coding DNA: TGTGCCAGCAGCTTGAGTACAGGGCCTTATCAGCCCCAGCATTTT. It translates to CASSLSTGPYQPQHF.

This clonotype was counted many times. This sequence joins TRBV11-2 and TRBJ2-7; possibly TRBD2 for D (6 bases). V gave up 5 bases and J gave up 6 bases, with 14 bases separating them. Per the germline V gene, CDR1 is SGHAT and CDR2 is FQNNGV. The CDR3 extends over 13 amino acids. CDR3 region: CASSAGTLVEQYF. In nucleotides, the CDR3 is TGTGCCAGCAGCGCCGGGACTCTAGTCGAGCAGTACTTC. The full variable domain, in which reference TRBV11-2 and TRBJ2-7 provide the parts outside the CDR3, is EAGVAQSPRYKIIEKRQSVAFWCNPISGHATLYWYQQILGQGPKLLIQFQNNGVVDDSQLPKDRFSAERLKGVDSTLKIQPAKLEDSAVYLCASSAGTLVEQYFGPGTRLTVT.

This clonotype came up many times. The CDR3 DNA follows: TGCAGTGCTAGAGATGGCGAGGCAGGGGGTGAAAACATTCAGTACTTC. Amino acids: CSARDGEAGGENIQYF. The V and J genes are TRBV20-1 and TRBJ2-4, with TRBD1 matching over 7 bases. J was trimmed by 5 bases and V by 0 bases; bases with no gene match: 10. The CDR3 is 16 residues long. Per germline, CDR1 DFQATT and CDR2 SNEGSKA (reference sequence).

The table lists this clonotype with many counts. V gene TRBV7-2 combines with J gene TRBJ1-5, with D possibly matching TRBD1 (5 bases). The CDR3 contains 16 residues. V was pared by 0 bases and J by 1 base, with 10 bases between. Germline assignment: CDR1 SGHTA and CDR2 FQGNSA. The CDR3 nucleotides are TGTGCCAGCAGCTTAGCAGGCAGGGAGAGCAATCAGCCCCAGCATTTT. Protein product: CASSLAGRESNQPQHF.

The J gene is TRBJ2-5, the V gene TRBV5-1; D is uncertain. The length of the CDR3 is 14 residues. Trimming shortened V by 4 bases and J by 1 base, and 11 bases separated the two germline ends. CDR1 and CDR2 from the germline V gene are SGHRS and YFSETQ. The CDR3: CASSPGRTQETQYF. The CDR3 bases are TGCGCCAGCAGCCCTGGACGGACCCAAGAGACCCAGTACTTC.

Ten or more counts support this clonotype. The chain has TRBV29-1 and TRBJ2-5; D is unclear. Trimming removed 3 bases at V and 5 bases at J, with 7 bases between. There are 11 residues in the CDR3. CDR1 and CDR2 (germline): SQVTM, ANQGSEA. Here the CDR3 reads CSVDNGETQYF. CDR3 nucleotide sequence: TGCAGCGTTGATAACGGCGAGACCCAGTACTTC. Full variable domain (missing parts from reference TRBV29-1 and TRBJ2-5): SAVISQKPSRDICQRGTSLTIQCQVDSQVTMMFWYRQQPGQSLTLIATANQGSEATYESGFVIDKFPISRPNLTFSTLTVSNMSPEDSSIYLCSVDNGETQYFGPGTRLLVL.

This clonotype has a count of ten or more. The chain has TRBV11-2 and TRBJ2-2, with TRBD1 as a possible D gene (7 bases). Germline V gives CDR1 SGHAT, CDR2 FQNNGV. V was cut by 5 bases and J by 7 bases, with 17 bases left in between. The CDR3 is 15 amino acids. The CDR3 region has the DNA TGTGCCAGCAGCCCACTCAGGGGGGAACTCGGGGAGCTGTTTTTT. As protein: CASSPLRGELGELFF. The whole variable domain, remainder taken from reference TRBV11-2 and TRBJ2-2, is EAGVAQSPRYKIIEKRQSVAFWCNPISGHATLYWYQQILGQGPKLLIQFQNNGVVDDSQLPKDRFSAERLKGVDSTLKIQPAKLEDSAVYLCASSPLRGELGELFFGEGSRLTVL.

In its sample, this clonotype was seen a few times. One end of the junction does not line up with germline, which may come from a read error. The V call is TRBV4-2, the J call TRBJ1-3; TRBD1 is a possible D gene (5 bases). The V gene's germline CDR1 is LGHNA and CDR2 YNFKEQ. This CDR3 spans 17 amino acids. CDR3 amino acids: CASSQVAAGEAGNTMYF. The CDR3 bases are TGTGCCAGCAGCCAAGTAGCCGCGGGGGAAGCTGGAAACACCATGTATTTT.

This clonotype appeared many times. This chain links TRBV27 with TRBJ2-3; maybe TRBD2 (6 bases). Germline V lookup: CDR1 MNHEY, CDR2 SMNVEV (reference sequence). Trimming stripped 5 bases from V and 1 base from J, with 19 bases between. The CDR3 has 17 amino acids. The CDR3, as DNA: TGTGCCAGCAGTCCCCGGGGGTCGAGGCGTGGCACAGATACGCAGTATTTT. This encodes CASSPRGSRRGTDTQYF.

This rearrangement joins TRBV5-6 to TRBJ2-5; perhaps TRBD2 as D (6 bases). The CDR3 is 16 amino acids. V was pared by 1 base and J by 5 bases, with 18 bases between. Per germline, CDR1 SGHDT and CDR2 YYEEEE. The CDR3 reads CASSLNIGPGVETQYF. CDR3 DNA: TGTGCCAGCAGCTTGAATATCGGCCCGGGGGTCGAGACCCAGTACTTC.

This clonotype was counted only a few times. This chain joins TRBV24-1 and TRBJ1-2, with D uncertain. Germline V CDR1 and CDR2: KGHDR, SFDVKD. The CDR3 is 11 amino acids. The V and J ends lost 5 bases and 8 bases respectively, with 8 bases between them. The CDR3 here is CATSGGLGYTF. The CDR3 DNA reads TGTGCCACCAGTGGAGGGCTGGGCTACACCTTC.

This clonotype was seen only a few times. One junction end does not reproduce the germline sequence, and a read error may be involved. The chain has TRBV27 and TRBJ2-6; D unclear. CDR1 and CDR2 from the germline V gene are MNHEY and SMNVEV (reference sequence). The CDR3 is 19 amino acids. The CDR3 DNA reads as TGTGCCAGCAGTCTATCCGGGCCACTTCTTCGCTCTGGGGCCAACGTCCTGACTTTC. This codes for CASSLSGPLLRSGANVLTF.

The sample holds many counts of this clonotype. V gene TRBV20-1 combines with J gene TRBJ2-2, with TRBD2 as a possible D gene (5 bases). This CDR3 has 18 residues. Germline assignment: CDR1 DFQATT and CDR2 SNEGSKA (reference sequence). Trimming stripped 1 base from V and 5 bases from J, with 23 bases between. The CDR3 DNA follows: TGCAGTGCTAGAGCGAAGGGAGCTCGAGGAATTCCGACCGGGGAGCTGTTTTTT. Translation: CSARAKGARGIPTGELFF.

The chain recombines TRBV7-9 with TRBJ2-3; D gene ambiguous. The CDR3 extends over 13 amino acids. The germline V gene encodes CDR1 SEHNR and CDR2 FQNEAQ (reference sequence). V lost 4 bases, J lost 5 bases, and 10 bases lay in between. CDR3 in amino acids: CASSSQDGDTQYF. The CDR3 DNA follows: TGTGCCAGCAGCTCCCAGGACGGAGATACGCAGTATTTT. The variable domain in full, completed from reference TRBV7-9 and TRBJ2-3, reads DTGVSQNPRHKITKRGQNVTFRCDPISEHNRLYWYRQTLGQGPEFLTYFQNEAQLEKSRLLSDRFSAERPKGSFSTLEIQRTEQGDSAMYLCASSSQDGDTQYFGPGTRLTVL.

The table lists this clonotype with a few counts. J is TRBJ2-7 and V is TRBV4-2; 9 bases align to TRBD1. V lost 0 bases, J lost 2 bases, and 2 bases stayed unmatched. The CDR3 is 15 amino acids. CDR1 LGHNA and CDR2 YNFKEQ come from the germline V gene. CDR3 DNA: TGTGCCAGCAGCCAAGAACGGGACAGGGCCTACGAGCAGTACTTC. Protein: CASSQERDRAYEQYF.

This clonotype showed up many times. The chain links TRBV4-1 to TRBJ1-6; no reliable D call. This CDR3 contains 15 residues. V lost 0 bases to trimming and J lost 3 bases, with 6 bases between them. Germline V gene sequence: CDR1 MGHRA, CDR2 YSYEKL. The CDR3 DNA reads TGCGCCAGCAGCCAAGATGTGGGCTATAATTCACCCCTCCACTTT. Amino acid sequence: CASSQDVGYNSPLHF.

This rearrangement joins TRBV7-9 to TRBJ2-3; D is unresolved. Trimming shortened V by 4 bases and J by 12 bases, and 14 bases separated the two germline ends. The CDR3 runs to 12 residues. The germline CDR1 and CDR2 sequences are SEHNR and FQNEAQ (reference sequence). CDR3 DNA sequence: TGTGCCAGCAGCTCATTCGGTTCGGTTCAGTATTTT. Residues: CASSSFGSVQYF. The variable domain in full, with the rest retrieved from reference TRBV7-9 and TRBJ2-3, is DTGVSQNPRHKITKRGQNVTFRCDPISEHNRLYWYRQTLGQGPEFLTYFQNEAQLEKSRLLSDRFSAERPKGSFSTLEIQRTEQGDSAMYLCASSSFGSVQYFGPGTRLTVL.

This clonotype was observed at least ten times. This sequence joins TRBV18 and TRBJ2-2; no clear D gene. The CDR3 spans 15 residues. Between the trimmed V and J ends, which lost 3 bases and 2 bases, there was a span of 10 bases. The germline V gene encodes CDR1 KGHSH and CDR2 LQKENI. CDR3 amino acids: CASSPLAANTGELFF. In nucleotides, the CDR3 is TGTGCCAGCTCACCCCTCGCGGCAAACACCGGGGAGCTGTTTTTT.

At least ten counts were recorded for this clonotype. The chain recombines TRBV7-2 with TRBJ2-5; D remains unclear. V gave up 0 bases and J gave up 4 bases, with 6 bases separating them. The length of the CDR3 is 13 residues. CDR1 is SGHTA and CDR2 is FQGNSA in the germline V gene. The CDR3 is CASSLAVSETQYF. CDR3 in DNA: TGTGCCAGCAGCTTAGCGGTATCAGAGACCCAGTACTTC.

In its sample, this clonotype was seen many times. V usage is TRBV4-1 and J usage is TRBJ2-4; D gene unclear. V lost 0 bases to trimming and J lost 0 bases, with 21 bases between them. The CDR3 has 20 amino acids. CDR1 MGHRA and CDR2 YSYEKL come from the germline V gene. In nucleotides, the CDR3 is TGCGCCAGCAGCCAAGACCATCGATTAGTCGCATCTGTAGCCAAAAACATTCAGTACTTC. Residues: CASSQDHRLVASVAKNIQYF.

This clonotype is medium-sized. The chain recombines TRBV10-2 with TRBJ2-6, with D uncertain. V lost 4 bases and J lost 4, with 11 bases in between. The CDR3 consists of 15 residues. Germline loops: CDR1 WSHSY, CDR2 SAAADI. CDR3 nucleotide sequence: TGCGCCAGCAGTGGTGCGCTCTTGGGGGCCAACGTCCTGACTTTC. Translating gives CASSGALLGANVLTF.

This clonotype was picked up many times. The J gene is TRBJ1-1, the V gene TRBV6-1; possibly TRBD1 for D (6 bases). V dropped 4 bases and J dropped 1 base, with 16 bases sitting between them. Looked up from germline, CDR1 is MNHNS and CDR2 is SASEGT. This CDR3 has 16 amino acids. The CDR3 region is CASSAQPGGANTEAFF. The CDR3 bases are TGTGCCAGCAGTGCCCAGCCGGGGGGGGCGAACACTGAAGCTTTCTTT.

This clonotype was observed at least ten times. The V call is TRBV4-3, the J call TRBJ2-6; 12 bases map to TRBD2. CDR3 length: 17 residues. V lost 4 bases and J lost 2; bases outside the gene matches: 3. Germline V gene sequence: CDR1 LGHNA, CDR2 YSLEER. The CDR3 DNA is TGCGCCAGCAGCCCTAGCGGGGGGGCTACTGGGGCCAACGTCCTGACTTTC. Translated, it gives CASSPSGGATGANVLTF.